This is a list of T cell receptor beta chains from one sample in a study of T cell repertoires in cytomegalovirus infection. TCRdb independently ran MiXCR on the reads; one entry per CDR3 protein. The table shows just under 300,000 distinct CDR3 sequences, with approximately 8.9% occurring only once. The sample comprised PBMCs. The receptors here all came from a human donor in good health (CMV status not recorded). Some clones in this sample may be carry-over from other donors' samples. CDR3s include the opening cysteine and the closing phenylalanine or tryptophan.

>TRBV7-2|TRBJ2-5
CASSFAGLAEETQYF
>TRBV3-1|TRBJ2-7
CASSPAGPYEQYF
>TRBV20-1|TRBJ2-7
CSASPDPGTDFSFSYEQYF
>TRBV5-6|TRBJ2-1
CASSLRLAGANEQFF
>TRBV20-1|TRBJ2-5
CSASRVGTSGGQETQYF
>TRBV29-1|TRBJ2-3
CSRLAVSTDTQYF
>TRBV20-1|TRBJ1-6
CSAREIGRGFGSSPLHF
>TRBV7-2|TRBJ1-2
CASSLAGTQDVYSVGYTF
>TRBV6-8|TRBJ1-5
CASSYSFETSNQPQHF
>TRBV29-1|TRBJ1-3
CSVEEGKTIYF
>TRBV3-1|TRBJ2-3
CASSRLHGGSTDTQYF
>TRBV18|TRBJ1-2
CASSAKGGLTYGYTF
>TRBV5-8|TRBJ1-5
CASSGQVQPQHF
>TRBV7-2|TRBJ1-1
CASSLTGTGRTEAFF
>TRBV20-1|TRBJ2-5
CSASRQARETQYF
>TRBV4-1|TRBJ2-3
CASSQETGQYTQYF
>TRBV7-2|TRBJ2-2
CAEVRTNTGELFF
>TRBV29-1|TRBJ2-2
CSATGGMNTGELFF
>TRBV6-6|TRBJ2-6
CASSFELPGANVLTF
>TRBV12-3/TRBV12-4|TRBJ2-1
CASSLGSGSNEQFF
>TRBV6-2/TRBV6-3|TRBJ2-3
CASKSTDTQYF
>TRBV6-1|TRBJ2-1
CASTPGWASSYNEQFF
>TRBV12-3/TRBV12-4|TRBJ2-1
CASSFISGGGYNEQFF
>TRBV7-2|TRBJ1-3
CASSLQQFSGNTIYF
>TRBV9|TRBJ2-6
CASSVDSSGANVLTF
>TRBV28|TRBJ1-1
CASRGTGRFEAFF
>TRBV20-1|TRBJ2-1
CSARDRERGLDRSEQFF
>TRBV7-2|TRBJ1-1
CASSPSLGRSTEAFF
>TRBV20-1|TRBJ1-5
CSARVSGSNQPQHF
>TRBV7-2|TRBJ1-1
CASSGRTLNTEAFF
>TRBV4-3|TRBJ1-6
CASRLVGDSPLHF
>TRBV20-1|TRBJ1-3
CSARGFNTISGNTIYF
>TRBV28|TRBJ2-3
CASSSRGAARDTQYF
>TRBV14|TRBJ2-1
CASSRFVGSKDEQFF
>TRBV20-1|TRBJ1-4
CSAREGSWGQSNEKLFF
>TRBV7-2|TRBJ2-1
CASSFGGGAYNEQFF
>TRBV2|TRBJ2-1
CASSERVREQFF
>TRBV5-1|TRBJ2-7
CASSLGDTPLDEQYF
>TRBV27|TRBJ2-2
CASSSRQGRTGELFF
>TRBV9|TRBJ2-1
CASSSGRGDEQFF
>TRBV6-2/TRBV6-3|TRBJ2-5
CASSYPAGGLTQYF
>TRBV7-9|TRBJ1-5
CASSSAGVGNQPQHF
>TRBV12-3/TRBV12-4|TRBJ2-1
CASSPGMGQMGEQFF
>TRBV12-3/TRBV12-4|TRBJ2-7
CASSSLSSYEQYF
>TRBV13|TRBJ1-1
CASSLVQENTEAFF
>TRBV7-9|TRBJ2-5
CASSLGRIYETQYF
>TRBV20-1|TRBJ2-3
CSAYQGYTDTQYF
>TRBV20-1|TRBJ2-7
CSARDRGTSGGPSSYEQYF
>TRBV2|TRBJ1-2
CASSVQNSGYGYTF
>TRBV5-1|TRBJ2-1
CASSPGTIYSNEQFF
>TRBV5-8|TRBJ2-5
CASSPGAETQYF
>TRBV5-1|TRBJ1-4
CASSFHTTNEKLFF
>TRBV20-1|TRBJ2-1
CSAVRGGSFF
>TRBV7-9|TRBJ1-5
CASSSTGFDNQPQHF